A selection of T cell receptor beta chains follows, all from one sample in a study of blood T cells in healthy people across ages. TCRdb itself ran the 5' RACE reads through MiXCR, one entry per CDR3 protein. The table includes some 1.8 million distinct CDR3 sequences, about two fifths detected once. Sequenced: blood. The receptors shown here come from a human donor in good health. Both conserved end residues are part of each CDR3. Each record gives: V gene, D gene, J gene, clone size, CDR3 protein, CDR3 DNA. D genes are given only for firm matches. Clone size is not always given. Where it is, it says once, few, many or a class for expanded clones.

>TRBV4-3|NA|TRBJ2-1|NA
CASSQDLRPAGDQETQFF
TGCGCCAGCAGCCAAGATCTCCGACCTGCCGGAGACCAAGAGACCCAGTTCTTC
>TRBV20-1|TRBD2|TRBJ2-7|NA
CSARDSGGGFYEQYF
TGCAGTGCTAGAGATTCCGGCGGGGGGTTCTACGAGCAGTACTTC
>TRBV30|NA|TRBJ1-2|NA
CAWSVFRGGYTF
TGTGCCTGGAGTGTATTCCGGGGTGGTTACACCTTC
>TRBV28|NA|TRBJ2-5|NA
CAGSNRTREGTQYF
TGTGCCGGGAGCAATAGGACGCGAGAAGGGACCCAGTACTTC
>TRBV6-5|NA|TRBJ2-1|NA
CASSLTSRPYNEQFF
TGTGCCAGCAGCCTCACTAGCAGGCCCTACAATGAGCAGTTCTTC
>TRBV20-1|NA|TRBJ1-5|NA
CSARAGRGDQPQHF
TGCAGTGCTAGAGCAGGAAGGGGGGATCAGCCCCAGCATTTT
>TRBV27|NA|TRBJ2-7|few
CASSFGRKYEQYF
TGTGCCAGCAGTTTTGGACGAAAATACGAGCAGTACTTC
>TRBV4-2|TRBD1|TRBJ1-6|few
CASSHDRDGNSPLHF
TGTGCCAGCAGCCACGACAGGGATGGGAATTCACCCCTCCACTTT
>TRBV7-2|NA|TRBJ2-1|NA
CASSLSQSSYNEQFF
TGTGCCAGCAGCTTATCCCAGAGCTCCTACAATGAGCAGTTCTTC
>TRBV6-2/TRBV6-3|TRBD1|TRBJ2-7|NA
CASSSVNPGTGAYYEQYF
TGTGCCAGCAGTTCCGTTAATCCCGGGACAGGGGCCTACTACGAGCAGTACTTC
>TRBV5-1|TRBD2|TRBJ2-3|few
CASSQAAGVPDTQYF
TGCGCCAGCAGCCAGGCCGCGGGGGTCCCGGATACGCAGTATTTT
>TRBV4-1|TRBD1|TRBJ2-5|NA
CASSQHGTGGEQETQYF
TGCGCCAGCAGCCAACACGGGACAGGGGGAGAACAAGAGACCCAGTACTTC
>TRBV10-3|TRBD2|TRBJ2-5|many
CAISDSGGGVLETQYF
TGTGCCATCAGTGATTCGGGCGGGGGGGTCCTAGAGACCCAGTACTTC
>TRBV7-2|NA|TRBJ2-1|few
CASSLDSGQFF
TGTGCCAGCAGCCTGGACAGCGGGCAGTTCTTC
>TRBV10-3|NA|TRBJ1-5|NA
CAISESGGFHQPQHF
TGTGCCATCAGTGAATCGGGGGGTTTTCACCAGCCCCAGCATTTT
>TRBV15|TRBD1|TRBJ2-1|NA
CATSRRQGAADEQFF
TGTGCCACCAGCAGGAGACAGGGGGCAGCGGATGAGCAGTTCTTC
>TRBV4-1|TRBD1|TRBJ1-4|few
CASSQDRGTGEEKLFF
TGCGCCAGCAGCCAAGATCGAGGGACAGGGGAGGAAAAACTGTTTTTT
>TRBV20-1|NA|TRBJ2-5|few
CSAGGFYEDEQYF
TGCAGTGCCGGGGGTTTCTATGAGGATGAGCAGTACTTC
>TRBV2|NA|TRBJ1-2|NA
CASSPTLGGYTF
TGTGCCAGCAGTCCTACCCTGGGTGGCTACACCTTC
>TRBV29-1|TRBD1|TRBJ1-2|NA
CSAVPTGNYGYTF
TGCAGCGCCGTCCCGACAGGGAACTATGGCTACACCTTC
>TRBV29-1|NA|TRBJ2-2|NA
CSGVLRGRGGELFF
TGCAGCGGCGTCTTGCGGGGTCGAGGCGGGGAGCTGTTTTTT
>TRBV7-2|TRBD2|TRBJ2-3|once
CASSLVTSGDTDTQYF
TGTGCCAGCAGCTTAGTGACTAGCGGGGACACAGATACGCAGTATTTT
>TRBV7-2|NA|TRBJ2-3|many
CASSRRSPDTQYF
TGTGCCAGCAGCAGAAGAAGCCCGGATACGCAGTATTTT
>TRBV11-2|NA|TRBJ1-2|NA
CASSHQFNYGYTF
TGTGCCAGCAGCCATCAGTTTAACTATGGCTACACCTTC
>TRBV10-3|NA|TRBJ1-2|many
CAISKQGSNYGYTF
TGTGCCATCAGTAAACAGGGATCTAACTATGGCTACACCTTC
>TRBV5-6|TRBD2|TRBJ2-1|NA
CASSLAGAGGRNEQFF
TGTGCCAGCAGCTTAGCGGGAGCGGGGGGAAGGAATGAGCAGTTCTTC
>TRBV20-1|NA|TRBJ1-3|NA
CSASPGSLSGNTIYF
TGCAGTGCTAGCCCAGGAAGCCTCTCTGGAAACACCATATATTTT
>TRBV4-3|NA|TRBJ2-7|few
CASSQGLADSSYEQYF
TGCGCCAGCAGCCAAGGTCTGGCAGATTCTTCCTACGAGCAGTACTTC
>TRBV20-1|TRBD2|TRBJ2-1|NA
CSARRRGASYNEQFF
TGCAGTGCTAGACGGCGGGGGGCCTCCTACAATGAGCAGTTCTTC
>TRBV15|NA|TRBJ1-4|NA
CATSRGRDALFF
TGTGCCACCAGCAGAGGCAGGGATGCACTGTTTTTT
>TRBV7-2|NA|TRBJ1-2|NA
CASSLGGSGPNYGYTF
TGTGCCAGCAGCTTAGGGGGGTCGGGACCGAACTATGGCTACACCTTC
>TRBV5-6|TRBD2|TRBJ2-1|NA
CASSYEGLADNEQFF
TGTGCCAGCAGCTACGAAGGACTAGCGGACAATGAGCAGTTCTTC
>TRBV4-2|NA|TRBJ2-2|once
CASSQDLGLRTGELFF
TGTGCCAGCAGCCAAGATTTGGGGTTACGAACCGGGGAGCTGTTTTTT
>TRBV5-1|NA|TRBJ2-7|few
CASSLGVSFYEQYF
TGCGCCAGCAGCTTGGGAGTCAGTTTTTACGAGCAGTACTTC
>TRBV6-2/TRBV6-3|TRBD1|TRBJ2-7|few
CASGRDRSTYEQYF
TGTGCCAGCGGACGGGACAGGAGTACCTACGAGCAGTACTTC
>TRBV5-1|TRBD2|TRBJ2-3|NA
CASSYGGLAGGAADTQYF
TGCGCCAGCAGCTACGGAGGACTAGCGGGGGGCGCCGCAGATACGCAGTATTTT
>TRBV5-4|NA|TRBJ2-5|NA
CASSSGKTSQETQYF
TGTGCCAGCAGCTCGGGTAAAACGAGTCAAGAGACCCAGTACTTC
>TRBV5-1|NA|TRBJ1-2|NA
CASSLESKNYGYTF
TGCGCCAGCAGCTTGGAGTCAAAAAACTATGGCTACACCTTC
>TRBV15|TRBD2|TRBJ2-1|NA
CATSTRLAGGNEQFF
TGTGCCACCAGCACAAGACTAGCGGGGGGTAATGAGCAGTTCTTC
>TRBV3-1|NA|TRBJ2-7|few
CASSSQAQSYEQYF
TGTGCCAGCAGCTCCCAGGCACAGTCCTACGAGCAGTACTTC
>TRBV4-2|TRBD1|TRBJ1-6|NA
CASSQVGTEGSPLHF
TGTGCCAGCAGCCAAGTAGGGACAGAAGGTTCACCCCTCCACTTT
>TRBV12-3/TRBV12-4|NA|TRBJ1-1|few
CASSLGRQNTEAFF
TGTGCCAGCAGTTTAGGACGGCAGAACACTGAAGCTTTCTTT
>TRBV5-1|NA|TRBJ2-5|many
CASSLMGQETQYF
TGTGCCAGCAGCTTAATGGGGCAAGAGACCCAGTACTTC
>TRBV6-2/TRBV6-3|TRBD1|TRBJ1-5|few
CASSTGQGGNQPQHF
TGTGCCAGCAGTACCGGACAGGGAGGCAATCAGCCCCAGCATTTT
>TRBV7-2|NA|TRBJ2-1|many
CASSLDPVRSNEQFF
TGTGCCAGCAGCTTAGATCCAGTCCGGAGCAATGAGCAGTTCTTC
>TRBV7-2|TRBD2|TRBJ2-3|NA
CASSHRPLAESTDTQYF
TGTGCCAGCAGCCACAGACCCCTAGCGGAAAGCACAGATACGCAGTATTTT
>TRBV12-3/TRBV12-4|NA|TRBJ2-6|NA
CASSSHSGANVLTF
TGTGCCAGCAGTAGTCACTCTGGGGCCAACGTCCTGACTTTC
>TRBV12-3/TRBV12-4|TRBD1|TRBJ1-2|NA
CASRGQGEKGYTF
TGTGCCAGCAGGGGACAGGGGGAAAAGGGCTACACCTTC